The source of this T cell receptor (beta chain) is a study of blood T cells in healthy people across ages. This CDR3 is 13 amino acids long. Per germline, CDR1 DFQATT and CDR2 SNEGSKA (reference sequence). Trimming removed 2 bases from V and 2 bases from J; junction bases left unmatched: 2. Study results and caveats: One million T cells yielded diversity estimates that were considered underestimates.

This clonotype was seen only a few times. Its antigen remains unknown. Combining a sample-barcoded 5' primer with a J-beta primer mix, a second PCR ran for roughly 7 to 11 cycles. MiXCR, run by TCRdb on the 5' RACE reads, gives a single entry per CDR3 protein. The top ten clones hold roughly 17% of a sample with 850,000 to 950,000 distinct CDR3 sequences, under 35% of them seen once. Source material: blood. The rearrangement joins TRBV20-1 to TRBJ1-2, with 7 bases identical to TRBD1. The TCR was taken from a woman older than 75 in good health. As DNA, the CDR3 is TGCAGTGCTAGATCACAGGGGAACTATGGCTACACCTTC. It is translated as CSARSQGNYGYTF.